Each of the 31 T cell receptor beta chains below was sequenced from the same sample in a study of T cells in narcolepsy (dated by TCRdb to 2017 to 2018). Receptor libraries were prepared by the immunoSEQ multiplex PCR assay. TCRdb took this table from immuneACCESS and kept in-frame rearrangements with V and J called. Such tables lack part of the clones; where checked against another copy, unresolved V genes explain under half of the gap, and the rest is unexplained. The sample table lists tens of thousands of clones, 80% to 90% of them with a count of one. The top ten clonotypes cover approximately 1.2% of the sample. Source material: CD45RA- memory CD4+ T cells from PBMCs. The sample's cell subset or site label, decoded: memory T cells sorted ex vivo from peripheral blood. The source is a human donor with narcolepsy.

The chain has TRBV6-1 and TRBJ2-5, with 14 nucleotides matching TRBD2. Germline V gene lookup returns CDR1 MNHNS and CDR2 SASEGT. Trimming took 4 bases from V and 7 from J; bases not matched to a gene: 11. This CDR3 contains 17 residues. The CDR3 spells CASSARLAGGPVGTQYF. CDR3 DNA: TGTGCCAGCAGTGCGAGACTAGCGGGGGGGCCAGTAGGGACCCAGTACTTC.

The chain uses TRBV5-4 and TRBJ1-2; 8 bases map to TRBD1. V was clipped by 0 bases and J by 6 bases; unmatched bases: 7. CDR1 is SGHNT, CDR2 YYREEE, per germline (reference sequence). This CDR3 region has 15 residues. CDR3 region: CASSLEGTGSHGYTF. CDR3 DNA: TGTGCCAGCAGCTTGGAGGGGACAGGATCCCATGGCTACACCTTC.

The J gene is TRBJ2-2, the V gene TRBV5-4; 9 bases are shared with TRBD1. The germline CDR1 and CDR2 sequences are SGHNT and YYREEE (reference sequence). The CDR3 spans 14 residues. Losses at the gene ends were 5 bases for V and 6 bases for J; bases not matched to a gene: 5. The CDR3 is CASSFGTGSGELFF. For the CDR3, the DNA is TGTGCCAGCAGTTTCGGGACAGGGTCCGGGGAGCTGTTTTTT.

CDR3: CASSLQSVPTPLHF. The CDR3 region has the DNA TGTGCCAGCAGCTTACAGAGCGTCCCTACACCCCTCCACTTT. The chain is built from TRBV7-9 and TRBJ1-6, with D uncertain. Trimming removed 2 bases from V and 11 bases from J, with 13 bases in between. Germline CDR1 is SEHNR and CDR2 is FQNEAQ (reference sequence). The CDR3 totals 14 residues. Full variable domain (remainder filled in from reference TRBV7-9 and TRBJ1-6): DTGVSQNPRHKITKRGQNVTFRCDPISEHNRLYWYRQTLGQGPEFLTYFQNEAQLEKSRLLSDRFSAERPKGSFSTLEIQRTEQGDSAMYLCASSLQSVPTPLHFGNGTRLTVT.

This rearrangement joins TRBV6-4 to TRBJ1-6, with D perhaps TRBD1 (6 bases). From germline, CDR1 is MRHNA and CDR2 SNTAGT. V shed 2 bases and J shed 7 bases, with 9 bases lying between them. This CDR3 is built from 14 residues. CDR3: CASSDLQGNSPLHF. The CDR3 region has the DNA TGTGCCAGCAGTGACCTCCAGGGGAATTCACCCCTCCACTTT.

The CDR3, as DNA: TGTGCCAGCAGCTTTTTAGACAGTGAAGCTTTCTTT. This encodes CASSFLDSEAFF. This chain joins TRBV11-3 and TRBJ1-1, with D tentatively TRBD1 (5 bases). Germline CDR1 and CDR2: SGHNT and YENEEA. This CDR3 comprises 12 residues. V gave up 3 bases and J gave up 7 bases, with 9 bases separating them.

The J gene is TRBJ2-3, the V gene TRBV11-3, with TRBD2 matching over 13 bases. The V and J ends lost 5 bases and 0 bases, in that order; junction bases with no gene match: 2. Germline loops: CDR1 SGHNT, CDR2 YENEEA. This CDR3 is 16 amino acids long. CDR3 in amino acids: CASSPGLAGSTDTQYF. The DNA of the CDR3 is TGTGCCAGCAGCCCGGGACTAGCGGGGAGCACAGATACGCAGTATTTT. The full variable domain, completed using reference TRBV11-3 and TRBJ2-3, is EAGVVQSPRYKIIEKKQPVAFWCNPISGHNTLYWYLQNLGQGPELLIRYENEEAVDDSQLPKDRFSAERLKGVDSTLKIQPAELGDSAVYLCASSPGLAGSTDTQYFGPGTRLTVL.

V usage is TRBV5-6 and J usage is TRBJ1-5; a possible D gene is TRBD1 (5 bases). The germline V gene has CDR1 SGHDT and CDR2 YYEEEE. The CDR3 extends over 18 amino acids. V was trimmed by 1 base and J by 6 bases, leaving 23 bases between them. DNA for the CDR3: TGTGCCAGCAGCTTGTGGGGGTCTAGCACCGCCGAAGGTCAGCCCCAGCATTTT. It is translated as CASSLWGSSTAEGQPQHF.

This sequence joins TRBV27 and TRBJ1-1; D might be TRBD1 (6 bases). V lost 6 bases and J lost 5, with 13 bases in between. CDR1 is MNHEY and CDR2 is SMNVEV in the germline V gene (reference sequence). This CDR3 has 13 amino acids. CDR3 protein: CASRRTATTEAFF. The CDR3 DNA sequence: TGTGCCAGCAGACGGACAGCGACTACTGAAGCTTTCTTT.

The rearrangement uses TRBV5-4 and TRBJ1-1; D perhaps matches TRBD1 (5 bases). CDR1 SGHNT and CDR2 YYREEE come from the germline V gene (reference sequence). Trimming took off 4 bases at V and 1 base at J, with 11 bases between the two ends. The CDR3 contains 14 residues. The CDR3 coding sequence is TGTGCCAGCAGCCCGGGACGGGGGAACACTGAAGCTTTCTTT. It translates to CASSPGRGNTEAFF.

This rearrangement joins TRBV6-5 to TRBJ1-5, with a possible D match to TRBD1 (6 bases). This CDR3 comprises 13 residues. CDR1 and CDR2 (germline): MNHEY, SVGAGI. Trimming removed 6 bases at V and 7 bases at J, with 13 bases between. In DNA, the CDR3 is TGTGCCAGCAGCGAACAGGGTCCCCAGCCCCAGCATTTT. Amino acid sequence: CASSEQGPQPQHF.

The rearrangement uses TRBV28 and TRBJ2-3, with D tentatively TRBD1 (5 bases). Per germline, CDR1 MDHEN and CDR2 SYDVKM. The CDR3 runs 14 residues. The V end was cut by 6 bases, the J end by 4 bases, with 14 bases between. In DNA, the CDR3 is TGTGCCAGCAGCACGCCCAGGGTGTCAGATACGCAGTATTTT. This encodes CASSTPRVSDTQYF.

This clone qualifies as medium-sized. J is TRBJ1-6 and V is TRBV6-1, with TRBD1 matching 7 bases. V gave up 6 bases and J gave up 4 bases; unmatched junction bases: 0. Germline CDR1 reads MNHNS; CDR2 reads SASEGT. This CDR3 comprises 13 residues. CDR3 in DNA: TGTGCCAGCAGACAGGGGTATAATTCACCCCTCCACTTT. Encoded protein: CASRQGYNSPLHF.

Points on this clone: Other DNA sequences in this specimen translate into the identical CDR3. This chain connects TRBV19 to TRBJ1-1; no reliable D call. The CDR3 is made up of 13 amino acids. The germline gives CDR1 LNHDA, CDR2 SQIVND (reference sequence). The ends were cut back, 2 bases at V and 6 bases at J, with 10 bases in the middle. The CDR3 loop is CASSINVRAEAFF. CDR3 bases: TGTGCCAGTAGTATAAACGTGCGCGCTGAAGCTTTCTTT.

The rearrangement uses TRBV5-6 and TRBJ1-2, with unresolved D. The CDR3 consists of 15 residues. Germline-derived CDR1 and CDR2 are SGHDT and YYEEEE. The V gene lost 4 bases and the J gene lost 4 bases, with 17 bases spanning the gap. In DNA form, the CDR3 reads TGTGCCAGCAGCCCCAAGGACGCGGCCTTCTATGGCTACACCTTC. Its translation: CASSPKDAAFYGYTF.

The chain couples TRBV12-5 to TRBJ2-1, with 7 bases identical to TRBD1. The CDR3 is 19 amino acids. V trimming: 3 bases; J trimming: 1 base; junction bases outside the gene matches: 15. CDR1 is LGHNT and CDR2 is FRNRAP in the germline V gene. CDR3 amino acids: CASGFGTASFSLSYNEQFF. Written as DNA, the CDR3 is TGTGCTAGTGGTTTTGGGACAGCGTCTTTCAGTTTGTCCTACAATGAGCAGTTCTTC.

CDR3 region: CAWSRGGQGNYGYTF. The CDR3 region has the DNA TGTGCCTGGAGTAGGGGGGGACAGGGGAACTATGGCTACACCTTC. The chain employs TRBV30 and TRBJ1-2; 10 nucleotides agree with TRBD1. The CDR3 loop spans 15 amino acids. Germline trimming cut 2 bases from V and 2 bases from J; bases unmatched to any gene: 5. Germline-derived CDR1 and CDR2 are GTSNPN and SVGIG (reference sequence).

The chain joins TRBV9 to TRBJ2-2, with 8 positions matching TRBD2. This CDR3 has 15 amino acids. Germline assignment: CDR1 SGDLS and CDR2 YYNGEE. The J segment lost 6 bases and the V segment lost 4 bases, leaving 8 bases of the junction unmatched. The CDR3 DNA reads TGTGCCAGCAGCTCTCCGGGACTAGAGGCCGGGGAGCTGTTTTTT. Its protein is CASSSPGLEAGELFF.

CDR3 region: CASSSFPRGTSGPPREQYF. The CDR3 nucleotides are TGCGCCAGCAGCTCTTTTCCCAGGGGGACTAGCGGGCCCCCGAGGGAGCAGTACTTC. The rearrangement links TRBV5-1 to TRBJ2-7; 12 bases fit TRBD2. CDR3 length: 19 amino acids. Germline trimming cut 3 bases from V and 7 bases from J; bases unmatched to any gene: 20. Germline lookup yields CDR1 SGHRS and CDR2 YFSETQ. Full variable domain (missing parts from reference TRBV5-1 and TRBJ2-7): KAGVTQTPRYLIKTRGQQVTLSCSPISGHRSVSWYQQTPGQGLQFLFEYFSETQRNKGNFPGRFSGRQFSNSRSEMNVSTLELGDSALYLCASSSFPRGTSGPPREQYFGPGTRLTVT.

This clone was observed a few times. This chain joins TRBV5-4 and TRBJ2-2, with 9 bases lining up with TRBD1. Germline-derived CDR1 and CDR2 are SGHNT and YYREEE (reference sequence). This CDR3 is 14 amino acids long. J lost 6 bases, V lost 5 bases, and 5 bases had no gene match. The CDR3 DNA sequence: TGTGCCAGCAGTAGGGACAGGGTAGCCGGGGAGCTGTTTTTT. It is translated as CASSRDRVAGELFF.

The rearrangement joins TRBV6-1 to TRBJ2-5; weak D call: TRBD1 (6 bases). In germline, CDR1 is MNHNS, CDR2 SASEGT. Trimming cost V 2 bases and J 2 bases, with 9 bases left between them. There are 14 residues in the CDR3. CDR3 protein: CASSEIDRQETQYF. DNA for the CDR3: TGTGCCAGCAGTGAAATCGACAGGCAAGAGACCCAGTACTTC.

The CDR3 DNA follows: TGTGCCAGCAGCTTAAAGCGGGGCCTCACAGATACGCAGTATTTT. It yields the protein CASSLKRGLTDTQYF. The genes are TRBV13 and TRBJ2-3; TRBD2 agrees at 7 bases. Trimming removed 2 bases from V and 2 bases from J; junction bases left unmatched: 4. CDR3 length: 15 amino acids. Per germline, CDR1 PRHDT and CDR2 FYEKMQ (reference sequence).

The CDR3 protein is CASSSGVDTQYF. As DNA, the CDR3 is TGCGCCAGCAGCTCTGGTGTAGATACGCAGTATTTT. The V call is TRBV5-1, the J call TRBJ2-3; no clear D. Germline lookup yields CDR1 SGHRS and CDR2 YFSETQ. V lost 3 bases and J 5 bases, leaving 7 bases between the germline ends. The CDR3 length is 12 residues.

The chain couples TRBV10-1 to TRBJ2-1; weak D call: TRBD1 (6 bases). Between the trimmed V and J ends, which lost 6 bases and 10 bases, there was a span of 13 bases. Germline V lookup: CDR1 WNHNN, CDR2 SYGVQD (reference sequence). The CDR3 has 12 amino acids. The CDR3 spells CASSTGQMEQFF. CDR3 DNA sequence: TGCGCCAGCAGCACAGGACAGATGGAGCAGTTCTTC.

On this clone: One end of the junction varies from germline; a read error may be responsible. This sample also contains other DNA sequences that code for the same CDR3. The V and J genes are TRBV29-1 and TRBJ1-2; TRBD1 is a possible D gene (6 bases). CDR3 size: 12 residues. The germline CDR1 and CDR2 sequences are SQVTM and ANQGSEA. CDR3 nucleotide sequence: TGCAGCGGTGAAACAGGGAACTATGGCTACACCTTC. This sequence encodes CSGETGNYGYTF.

The V call is TRBV27, the J call TRBJ2-3; D unresolved. V was shortened by 9 bases and J by 1 base, with 17 bases between the two germline ends. The CDR3 loop spans 15 amino acids. Germline V gives CDR1 MNHEY, CDR2 SMNVEV (reference sequence). CDR3 sequence: CARHPVSEGTDTQYF. The CDR3, as DNA: TGTGCCAGGCATCCCGTCAGCGAAGGCACAGATACGCAGTATTTT.

Only a few counts were recorded for this clone. The J gene is TRBJ1-2, the V gene TRBV28; TRBD1 might be the D (6 bases). The germline V gene encodes CDR1 MDHEN and CDR2 SYDVKM. This CDR3 contains 13 residues. Trimming removed 2 bases from V and 5 bases from J, with 9 bases in between. The chain's CDR3 is CASSLIGGYGYTF. CDR3 in DNA: TGTGCCAGCAGTTTAATAGGGGGGTATGGCTACACCTTC.

This clone was detected only a few times. The chain joins TRBV11-2 to TRBJ2-7, with 7 bases that match TRBD1. The CDR3 spans 14 residues. V gave up 4 bases and J gave up 5 bases; unmatched junction bases: 8. Germline CDR1 is SGHAT and CDR2 is FQNNGV. In nucleotides, the CDR3 is TGTGCCAGCAGCTCCGACGGACAGGCGCACGAGCAGTACTTC. Its protein is CASSSDGQAHEQYF.

This rearrangement joins TRBV28 to TRBJ1-5, with TRBD1 matching over 7 bases. There are 14 residues in the CDR3. Per the germline V gene, CDR1 is MDHEN and CDR2 is SYDVKM. V trimming: 6 bases; J trimming: 7 bases; junction bases outside the gene matches: 9. This CDR3 reads CASRGTGEGQPQHF. In nucleotides, the CDR3 is TGTGCCAGCAGGGGTACAGGGGAGGGACAGCCCCAGCATTTT.

CDR3 region: CASSIVQGRAGELFF. In DNA, the CDR3 is TGTGCCAGTAGTATAGTCCAGGGTAGGGCCGGGGAGCTGTTTTTT. The chain employs TRBV19 and TRBJ2-2; the D gene is possibly TRBD1 (5 bases). The CDR3 consists of 15 residues. The V gene lost 1 base and the J gene lost 6 bases, with 12 bases spanning the gap. Per the germline V gene, CDR1 is LNHDA and CDR2 is SQIVND (reference sequence).

The rearrangement joins TRBV2 to TRBJ1-5; the match to TRBD1 covers 8 bases. Germline V gives CDR1 SNHLY, CDR2 FYNNEI. The CDR3 length is 15 residues. V was pared by 6 bases and J by 2 bases, with 6 bases of the junction left unmatched. This chain's CDR3 is CASRNPGQGNQPQHF. The CDR3 nucleotides read TGTGCCAGCAGAAACCCGGGACAGGGCAATCAGCCCCAGCATTTT.